The 20 T cell receptor beta chains presented below share a single source sample, sequenced in a study of PD-1 blockade in mismatch repair-deficient tumors. Profiled with immunoSEQ multiplex PCR; TCRdb holds only in-frame clones, not every one. The table lists some 48,000 clones, around 77% of them singletons, with less than 3.5% in the top ten. Sequencing used PBMCs, obtained before pembrolizumab treatment. The receptors originated from an adult with mismatch repair-deficient cancer.

The chain couples TRBV10-3 to TRBJ2-7; TRBD2 is a possible D gene (6 bases). The germline gives CDR1 ENHRY, CDR2 SYGVKD. The CDR3 consists of 16 residues. Trimming stripped 0 bases from V and 0 bases from J, with 12 bases between. CDR3 region: CAISESGTQSSYEQYF. The CDR3 coding sequence is TGTGCCATCAGTGAGTCAGGGACTCAGAGCTCCTACGAGCAGTACTTC.

This clone was detected only a few times. V usage is TRBV6-1 and J usage is TRBJ1-2, with D unclear. CDR3 length: 13 amino acids. V lost 2 bases, J lost 6 bases, and 10 bases lay in between. Germline V gives CDR1 MNHNS, CDR2 SASEGT. The CDR3 nucleotides read TGTGCCAGCAGTGAATCGCGCGGTGATGGCTACACCTTC. This gives the protein CASSESRGDGYTF.

The chain employs TRBV7-3 and TRBJ2-5; perhaps TRBD1 as D (8 bases). The V end lost 4 bases, the J end lost 4 bases, and 16 bases lay between the germline ends. Germline values: CDR1 SGHTA, CDR2 FQGTGA. CDR3 size: 15 residues. DNA for the CDR3: TGTGCCAGCAGCTATACAGGGGGGGTTGGAGAGACCCAGTACTTC. Residues: CASSYTGGVGETQYF.

This chain joins TRBV6-1 and TRBJ1-1, with D possibly TRBD1 on 5 matching bases. The ends were cut back, 7 bases at V and 9 bases at J, with 15 bases in the middle. CDR1 and CDR2 from the germline V gene are MNHNS and SASEGT. This CDR3 spans 12 amino acids. The CDR3, as DNA: TGTGCCAGCACCGAAAGGGGATTTCAAGCTTTCTTT. Amino acids: CASTERGFQAFF.

This chain connects TRBV13 to TRBJ2-5; weak D call: TRBD2 (5 bases). CDR1 is PRHDT, CDR2 FYEKMQ, per germline (reference sequence). Deletions cut 5 bases from V and 0 bases from J, with 16 bases between. The CDR3 is made up of 16 amino acids. The CDR3 DNA reads TGTGCCAGCAGCGAAGGCGGGTGGGCACACCAAGAGACCCAGTACTTC. Translating it yields CASSEGGWAHQETQYF.

This rearrangement joins TRBV7-3 to TRBJ2-5; D uncertain. The germline V gene encodes CDR1 SGHTA and CDR2 FQGTGA. The CDR3 runs to 13 residues. Trimming stripped 2 bases from V and 5 bases from J, with 9 bases between. In nucleotides, the CDR3 is TGTGCCAGCAGCTTACGTGGGTTGGAGACCCAGTACTTC. Residues: CASSLRGLETQYF.

The chain employs TRBV25-1 and TRBJ2-2; D possibly uses TRBD1 or TRBD2 (5 bases each). Looked up from germline, CDR1 is MGHDK and CDR2 is SYGVNS. Trimming removed 4 bases from V and 5 bases from J, with 20 bases in between. The CDR3 is 17 residues long. CDR3 residues: CASSVPGTPRRTGELFF. As DNA, the CDR3 is TGTGCCAGCAGTGTCCCGGGGACCCCTAGGAGGACCGGGGAGCTGTTTTTT.

The chain couples TRBV11-3 to TRBJ2-2; TRBD1 might be the D (6 bases). The germline V and J ends were trimmed by 6 bases and 1 base, with 9 bases remaining between them. Germline V CDR1 and CDR2: SGHNT, YENEEA. This CDR3 contains 14 residues. This CDR3 is CASRSQGNTGELFF. CDR3 nucleotides: TGTGCCAGCAGATCACAGGGGAACACCGGGGAGCTGTTTTTT.

This clone was seen a single time. The chain recombines TRBV5-1 with TRBJ2-3, with TRBD2 identical over 12 bases. Per the germline V gene, CDR1 is SGHRS and CDR2 is YFSETQ. The CDR3 runs 17 residues. The junction had 8 bases not matched to a gene; V was cut back by 6 bases and J by 0 bases. The CDR3 nucleotides are TGCGCCAGCACTAGGACTAGCGGGACAACTAGCACAGATACGCAGTATTTT. Amino acids: CASTRTSGTTSTDTQYF.

The CDR3 region has the DNA TGCGCCAGCAGCTTGACAGTCGATTACGAGCAGTACTTC. It encodes CASSLTVDYEQYF. The V gene is TRBV5-1, the J gene TRBJ2-7; D gene ambiguous. This CDR3 has 13 amino acids. Looked up from germline, CDR1 is SGHRS and CDR2 is YFSETQ. Trimming left V 1 base short and J 4 bases short, with 9 bases between.

The chain employs TRBV5-1 and TRBJ2-1; TRBD1 might be the D (6 bases). Trimming pared 1 base from V and 7 bases from J, leaving 12 bases between. Germline lookup yields CDR1 SGHRS and CDR2 YFSETQ. The CDR3 has 14 amino acids. The CDR3: CASSLLQGGNEQFF. The CDR3 DNA reads TGCGCCAGCAGCTTGTTACAGGGCGGAAATGAGCAGTTCTTC. The variable domain in full, completed from reference TRBV5-1 and TRBJ2-1, reads KAGVTQTPRYLIKTRGQQVTLSCSPISGHRSVSWYQQTPGQGLQFLFEYFSETQRNKGNFPGRFSGRQFSNSRSEMNVSTLELGDSALYLCASSLLQGGNEQFFGPGTRLTVL.

The chain uses TRBV5-1 and TRBJ1-4, with D possibly being TRBD1 (5 bases). The CDR3 covers 19 residues. Germline CDR1 is SGHRS and CDR2 is YFSETQ. With 4 bases removed from V and 0 bases from J, the gap between germline ends came to 22 bases. CDR3 amino acids: CASSPGPTRGLATNEKLFF. The CDR3 nucleotides read TGCGCCAGCAGCCCGGGACCGACGAGGGGATTAGCAACTAATGAAAAACTGTTTTTT.

This chain connects TRBV14 to TRBJ2-1, with TRBD2 matching over 16 bases. V shed 3 bases, J shed 12 bases, and the junction held 11 bases outside the gene matches. Germline CDR1 SGHDN, CDR2 FVKESK. This CDR3 is 17 amino acids long. The CDR3 is CASSHPLGLAGGRVQFF. CDR3 nucleotides: TGTGCCAGCAGCCACCCTCTGGGACTAGCGGGGGGGAGAGTGCAGTTCTTC.

The V gene is TRBV5-6, the J gene TRBJ2-5; TRBD1 is a possible D gene (5 bases). The length of the CDR3 is 14 residues. Between the trimmed V and J ends, which lost 4 bases and 1 base, there was a span of 11 bases. Germline-derived CDR1 and CDR2 are SGHDT and YYEEEE. Here the CDR3 reads CASSPPTGQETQYF. CDR3 sequence (DNA): TGTGCCAGCAGCCCCCCCACAGGCCAAGAGACCCAGTACTTC. Based on the CDR3 plus reference TRBV5-6 and TRBJ2-5, the full variable domain is DAGVTQSPTHLIKTRGQQVTLRCSPKSGHDTVSWYQQALGQGPQFIFQYYEEEERQRGNFPDRFSGHQFPNYSSELNVNALLLGDSALYLCASSPPTGQETQYFGPGTRLLVL.

The chain uses TRBV20-1 and TRBJ2-3; D gene ambiguous. CDR3 length: 11 residues. CDR1 and CDR2 from the germline V gene are DFQATT and SNEGSKA (reference sequence). V lost 5 bases and J 6 bases, leaving 9 bases between the germline ends. The CDR3 DNA reads as TGCAGTGCTGAGTTCGGGGATACGCAGTATTTT. Translation gives CSAEFGDTQYF.

The chain carries TRBV12-5 and TRBJ2-5; D tentatively fits TRBD1 or TRBD2 (6 bases each). The CDR3 has 15 amino acids. The V and J ends lost 5 bases and 5 bases respectively, with 18 bases between them. Germline loops: CDR1 LGHNT, CDR2 FRNRAP. The CDR3 nucleotides read TGTGCTAGTGGTCCCTTGGTGGGGGGCACGGAGACCCAGTACTTC. Protein sequence: CASGPLVGGTETQYF.

In this sample, this clone turned up once. The rearrangement uses TRBV12-5 and TRBJ1-1; D remains ambiguous. Trimming cost V 2 bases and J 1 base, with 23 bases left between them. Germline CDR1 and CDR2: LGHNT and FRNRAP. CDR3 length equals 19 residues. The CDR3 reads CASGLQTRGLLAPNTEAFF. DNA for the CDR3: TGTGCTAGTGGTTTGCAAACTCGTGGCCTTTTAGCACCGAACACTGAAGCTTTCTTT.

V usage is TRBV7-2 and J usage is TRBJ1-1; 11 nucleotides align to TRBD1. There are 17 residues in the CDR3. The germline CDR1 and CDR2 sequences are SGHTA and FQGNSA. With 0 bases clipped from V and 4 bases from J, the junction kept 7 bases outside the gene matches. CDR3 sequence: CASSLAVGQGVTTEAFF. CDR3 in DNA: TGTGCCAGCAGCTTAGCTGTGGGACAGGGGGTTACCACTGAAGCTTTCTTT.

The chain has TRBV14 and TRBJ2-4; TRBD1 matches at 8 bases. Germline loops: CDR1 SGHDN, CDR2 FVKESK. The CDR3 is made up of 16 amino acids. V was pared by 0 bases and J by 11 bases, with 12 bases of the junction left unmatched. In nucleotides, the CDR3 is TGTGCCAGCAGCCAAGAAAGGGCAGGGGGCAAGGAAGTTCAGTACTTC. Protein sequence: CASSQERAGGKEVQYF.

The chain links TRBV10-3 to TRBJ2-1, with D perhaps being TRBD1 or TRBD2 (5 bases each). V was trimmed by 6 bases and J by 8 bases, leaving 14 bases between them. CDR1 and CDR2 (germline): ENHRY, SYGVKD. The length of the CDR3 is 13 residues. DNA of the CDR3: TGTGCCATCAGACGGGACCGGCCGGATGAGCAGTTCTTC. This gives the protein CAIRRDRPDEQFF.